This entry lists 21 T cell receptor beta chains sequenced from one sample in a study of blood T cell repertoires in COVID-19. Sequencing used immunoSEQ multiplex PCR; TCRdb keeps in-frame clones, though not all of them. The profile shows roughly 330,000 clones, around 87% of them singletons. Sequenced input: PBMCs or T cells enriched from blood (not recorded which). These receptor sequences come from a woman in her twenties or thirties who had recovered from COVID-19.

This sequence joins TRBV5-1 and TRBJ2-7; 7 bases match TRBD1. The CDR3 totals 18 residues. Germline CDR1 is SGHRS and CDR2 is YFSETQ. The ends lost 3 bases at V and 5 bases at J; junction bases unmatched: 20. CDR3 sequence (DNA): TGCGCCAGCAGCTCCGGTATACCTGGGACAGCCCGTTCTGACGAGCAGTACTTC. It translates to CASSSGIPGTARSDEQYF.

This chain uses TRBV7-6 with TRBJ2-5; D remains ambiguous. This CDR3 spans 11 amino acids. The germline CDR1 and CDR2 sequences are SGHVS and FNYEAQ. V was pared by 5 bases and J by 11 bases, with 12 bases between. CDR3 nucleotides: TGTGCCAGCAGCCTATCTGTAATTCAGTACTTC. As protein: CASSLSVIQYF.

There are a few counts of this clone. V gene TRBV27 combines with J gene TRBJ1-2; the D gene is possibly TRBD1 (6 bases). The germline V and J ends were trimmed by 1 base and 4 bases, with 19 bases remaining between them. Germline V CDR1 and CDR2: MNHEY, SMNVEV (reference sequence). This CDR3 is 17 amino acids long. The CDR3 sequence is CASSLFSRSRGFYGYTF. CDR3 coding DNA: TGTGCCAGCAGTTTATTTTCCCGCAGCAGGGGTTTCTATGGCTACACCTTC.

This clone came up a few times. This chain uses TRBV28 with TRBJ1-1; TRBD1 might be the D (6 bases). V lost 2 bases and J lost 1, with 11 bases in between. The germline V gene has CDR1 MDHEN and CDR2 SYDVKM. This CDR3 spans 15 amino acids. CDR3: CASSLLAGENTEAFF. The CDR3 coding sequence is TGTGCCAGCAGTTTACTGGCAGGGGAGAACACTGAAGCTTTCTTT.

A word on this clone: One junction end disagrees with the germline gene, perhaps due to a read error. The CDR3 region has the DNA TGCGCCAGCAACTTGGGGGGCCTCGGGACTGAAGCTTTCTTT. Translated: CASNLGGLGTEAFF. This chain connects TRBV5-1 to TRBJ1-1; possibly TRBD1 for D (6 bases). The V gene's germline CDR1 is SGHRS and CDR2 YFSETQ. The CDR3 covers 14 residues.

J is TRBJ1-1 and V is TRBV29-1; the D is unclear. CDR3 length equals 14 residues. V lost 2 bases and J lost 1, with 11 bases in between. In germline, CDR1 is SQVTM, CDR2 ANQGSEA. CDR3 nucleotides: TGCAGCGTTGAAACCCATTCCAGGAACACTGAAGCTTTCTTT. It specifies CSVETHSRNTEAFF.

The rearrangement links TRBV27 to TRBJ2-1, with 15 nucleotides matching TRBD2. With V trimmed by 2 bases and J by 6 bases, 2 bases remained unmatched. CDR1 and CDR2 (germline): MNHEY, SMNVEV (reference sequence). The CDR3 is 16 residues long. Here the CDR3 DNA reads TGTGCCAGCAGTTTAGGGGGACTAGCGGGGGGCAATGAGCAGTTCTTC. Protein sequence: CASSLGGLAGGNEQFF.

J is TRBJ2-5 and V is TRBV3-1 (or the pseudogene TRBV3-2), with 9 positions matching TRBD1. Germline lookup yields CDR1 LGHDT and CDR2 YNNKEL (reference sequence). V shed 4 bases and J 10 bases; nucleotides not matched to a gene: 10. The CDR3 is 14 residues long. DNA of the CDR3: TGTGCCAGCAGCCCCAGGACAGGGGACCTGAACCAGTACTTC. Translation: CASSPRTGDLNQYF.

CDR3 loop: CASSLLRGYEQYF. The CDR3 DNA follows: TGTGCCAGCAGCTTGCTCCGCGGCTACGAGCAGTACTTC. The chain uses TRBV5-8 and TRBJ2-7; D gene ambiguous. Trimming left V 1 base short and J 3 bases short, with 8 bases between. The CDR3 length is 13 residues. Germline V gene sequence: CDR1 SGHTS, CDR2 YDEGEE.

The chain has TRBV10-3 and TRBJ2-2, with D perhaps TRBD1 (7 bases). Germline V gives CDR1 ENHRY, CDR2 SYGVKD. Trimming took off 2 bases at V and 5 bases at J, with 12 bases between the two ends. The CDR3 contains 15 residues. As DNA, the CDR3 is TGTGCCATCAGTGAGAGGGGGCGGGAAACCGGGGAGCTGTTTTTT. Protein: CAISERGRETGELFF.

This chain links TRBV5-1 with TRBJ2-1; 10 positions agree with TRBD2. The CDR3 extends over 16 amino acids. The J segment lost 4 bases and the V segment lost 1 base, leaving 5 bases of the junction unmatched. CDR1 and CDR2 (germline): SGHRS, YFSETQ. CDR3 in amino acids: CASSLIAGGPYNEQFF. The CDR3, as DNA: TGCGCCAGCAGCTTGATAGCGGGGGGCCCATACAATGAGCAGTTCTTC.

The chain is built from TRBV15 and TRBJ2-2, with D possibly matching TRBD1 (6 bases). Trimming stripped 7 bases from V and 0 bases from J, with 9 bases between. Germline CDR1 reads LNHNV; CDR2 reads YYDKDF (reference sequence). The CDR3 sequence is 14 residues long. The CDR3 loop is CATTRTANTGELFF. DNA for the CDR3: TGTGCCACCACTAGGACAGCGAACACCGGGGAGCTGTTTTTT.

The chain employs TRBV10-2 and TRBJ1-2; D is uncertain. Germline V gene sequence: CDR1 WSHSY, CDR2 SAAADI. There are 12 residues in the CDR3. Trimming left V 8 bases short and J 5 bases short, with 12 bases between. The CDR3 DNA sequence: TGCGCCAGCGCCGAGGATGGTTATGGCTACACCTTC. This gives the protein CASAEDGYGYTF.

V is TRBV5-5 and J is TRBJ2-7, with 7 bases identical to TRBD1. V lost 2 bases to trimming and J lost 2 bases; unmatched junction nucleotides: 1. Germline-derived CDR1 and CDR2 are SGHKS and YYEKEE (reference sequence). The CDR3 runs to 13 residues. The CDR3 DNA reads as TGTGCCAGCAGCTTTAGGGGGCCCTACGAGCAGTACTTC. It specifies CASSFRGPYEQYF.

This clone was seen more than once but under ten times. V usage is TRBV5-4 and J usage is TRBJ2-3; 10 bases line up with TRBD2. This CDR3 has 15 residues. The V gene end was trimmed by 7 bases and the J gene end by 0 bases; junction bases not matched to a gene: 5. The germline V gene has CDR1 SGHNT and CDR2 YYREEE (reference sequence). CDR3 sequence (DNA): TGTGCCAGCTCTAGCGGGGGCACTAGCACAGATACGCAGTATTTT. Its translation is CASSSGGTSTDTQYF.

V gene TRBV27 combines with J gene TRBJ2-2; TRBD2 matches at 9 bases. CDR1 MNHEY and CDR2 SMNVEV come from the germline V gene (reference sequence). J was trimmed by 5 bases and V by 5 bases; bases with no gene match: 6. This CDR3 is built from 15 residues. CDR3 loop: CASSVLAGLTGELFF. DNA of the CDR3: TGTGCCAGCAGTGTCCTAGCGGGGTTGACCGGGGAGCTGTTTTTT.

This clone was found once. This chain joins TRBV29-1 and TRBJ2-3; 11 bases line up with TRBD2. The CDR3 sequence is 11 residues long. J was trimmed by 14 bases and V by 7 bases; bases with no gene match: 8. The germline gives CDR1 SQVTM, CDR2 ANQGSEA. In DNA form, the CDR3 reads TGCAGCGGACGACTAGCGGGATTTGGGTATTTT. It codes for CSGRLAGFGYF.

This clone was observed a single time. The rearrangement uses TRBV4-3 and TRBJ2-3; 8 bases fit TRBD2. CDR3 length equals 14 residues. Germline V gives CDR1 LGHNA, CDR2 YSLEER. The trim removed 1 base at V and 11 bases at J, leaving 8 bases unmatched. In DNA, the CDR3 is TGCGCCAGCAGCCAAGTGTCTACCGGGACTAGGCAGTATTTT. Translated, it gives CASSQVSTGTRQYF.

The chain uses TRBV19 and TRBJ2-5; the match to TRBD1 covers 9 bases. This CDR3 has 20 amino acids. V dropped 3 bases and J dropped 4; count of bases not matched to a gene: 21. The germline V gene has CDR1 LNHDA and CDR2 SQIVND (reference sequence). CDR3 DNA: TGTGCCAGTAGTATCCGCGCTTATCCCGTACAGGGGGCGCGGGTAGAGACCCAGTACTTC. This encodes CASSIRAYPVQGARVETQYF. The full variable domain, rest sourced from reference TRBV19 and TRBJ2-5, is DGGITQSPKYLFRKEGQNVTLSCEQNLNHDAMYWYRQDPGQGLRLIYYSQIVNDFQKGDIAEGYSVSREKKESFPLTVTSAQKNPTAFYLCASSIRAYPVQGARVETQYFGPGTRLLVL.

The chain is built from TRBV10-2 and TRBJ2-3; D not certain. V dropped 3 bases and J dropped 1 base, with 8 bases sitting between them. The CDR3 runs to 14 residues. CDR1 and CDR2 (germline): WSHSY, SAAADI. The CDR3 region has the DNA TGCGCCAGCAGTGAAGGAGACGGCACAGATACGCAGTATTTT. Translation gives CASSEGDGTDTQYF.

This clone was counted a single time. The rearrangement links TRBV6-5 to TRBJ2-7; tentatively, D is TRBD1 (7 bases). V gave up 8 bases and J gave up 2 bases, with 16 bases separating them. Germline CDR1 is MNHEY and CDR2 is SVGAGI. The CDR3 totals 14 residues. The CDR3 sequence: CASDMQGGAYEQYF. CDR3 coding DNA: TGTGCCAGCGATATGCAGGGGGGAGCCTACGAGCAGTACTTC.